A single sample gave rise to the 29 T cell receptor beta chains below, sequenced in a study of blood T cell repertoires in COVID-19. This table comes from immunoSEQ multiplex PCR, and its TCRdb copy is limited to in-frame clones, with some not included. The table shows 35,000 to 50,000 clones, with around 90% occurring only once. Sequencing used peripheral blood. The source is a woman older than 75 with active COVID-19.

The chain combines TRBV3-1 (or the pseudogene TRBV3-2) with TRBJ2-1, with TRBD1 identical over 7 bases. There are 13 residues in the CDR3. CDR1 is LGHDT, CDR2 YNNKEL, per germline (reference sequence). V shed 4 bases, J shed 6 bases, and the junction held 3 bases outside the gene matches. CDR3 protein: CASSPHRGNEQFF. The CDR3, as DNA: TGTGCCAGCAGCCCTCACAGGGGCAATGAGCAGTTCTTC.

The DNA of the CDR3 is TGTGCCAGCAGAGCCGGGACAGTCCACACTGAAAAACTGTTTTTT. Protein: CASRAGTVHTEKLFF. The chain uses TRBV2 and TRBJ1-4, with 7 positions matching TRBD1. The CDR3 runs 15 residues. V was clipped by 6 bases and J by 7 bases; unmatched bases: 11. Germline CDR1 is SNHLY and CDR2 is FYNNEI.

The gene calls are TRBV5-1 and TRBJ2-5; D possibly corresponds to TRBD1 (6 bases). V was cut by 3 bases and J by 2 bases, with 17 bases left in between. Germline CDR1 and CDR2: SGHRS and YFSETQ. The CDR3 has 16 amino acids. CDR3 coding DNA: TGCGCCAGCAGCTCCGGACAGACTTCTGATCAAGAGACCCAGTACTTC. Its protein product is CASSSGQTSDQETQYF.

V usage is TRBV6-5 and J usage is TRBJ2-7, with 7 bases aligning to TRBD1. CDR3 length: 14 amino acids. The germline CDR1 and CDR2 sequences are MNHEY and SVGAGI. J gave up 5 bases and V 4 bases, and 8 bases lay outside the gene matches. CDR3 sequence: CASSFRDSLNEQYF. CDR3 nucleotides: TGTGCCAGCAGTTTCCGGGACAGTCTCAACGAGCAGTACTTC.

This clone was detected only a few times. The V gene is TRBV2, the J gene TRBJ1-2; 8 bases line up with TRBD1. Germline V gene lookup returns CDR1 SNHLY and CDR2 FYNNEI. The CDR3 contains 16 residues. The J segment lost 3 bases and the V segment lost 6 bases, leaving 12 bases of the junction unmatched. For the CDR3, the DNA is TGTGCCAGCAGGGGGACAGGAGAACTGGGATACTATGGCTACACCTTC. Translating it yields CASRGTGELGYYGYTF. The whole variable domain, filled in from reference TRBV2 and TRBJ1-2, reads EPEVTQTPSHQVTQMGQEVILRCVPISNHLYFYWYRQILGQKVEFLVSFYNNEISEKSEIFDDQFSVERPDGSNFTLKIRSTKLEDSAMYFCASRGTGELGYYGYTFGSGTRLTVV.

V gene TRBV3-1 (or the pseudogene TRBV3-2) combines with J gene TRBJ2-1; TRBD2 matches at 14 bases. The CDR3 contains 19 residues. Per the germline V gene, CDR1 is LGHDT and CDR2 is YNNKEL (reference sequence). The ends lost 1 base at V and 0 bases at J; junction bases unmatched: 5. CDR3 amino acids: CASSQAGLAGGSSYNEQFF. CDR3 in DNA: TGTGCCAGCAGCCAAGCAGGACTAGCGGGGGGTAGCTCCTACAATGAGCAGTTCTTC.

The J gene is TRBJ2-7, the V gene TRBV5-1; D uncertain. Germline loops: CDR1 SGHRS, CDR2 YFSETQ. This CDR3 comprises 14 residues. The ends were cut back, 0 bases at V and 5 bases at J, with 12 bases in the middle. CDR3 residues: CASSLVANQNEQYF. As DNA, the CDR3 is TGCGCCAGCAGCTTGGTTGCGAACCAAAACGAGCAGTACTTC.

The rearrangement links TRBV25-1 to TRBJ1-2; 7 positions agree with TRBD1. CDR1 MGHDK and CDR2 SYGVNS come from the germline V gene. J lost 6 bases, V lost 4 bases, and 11 bases had no gene match. The CDR3 has 15 amino acids. Written as DNA, the CDR3 is TGTGCCAGCAGTGGGGGGCCAGGGGGGTACCATGGCTACACCTTC. The encoded protein is CASSGGPGGYHGYTF.

The V call is TRBV9, the J call TRBJ2-3, with a possible D match to TRBD2 (6 bases). CDR3 size: 15 residues. Germline CDR1 SGDLS, CDR2 YYNGEE. The germline V and J ends were trimmed by 0 bases and 6 bases, with 14 bases remaining between them. The CDR3 sequence is CASSVDPGEQDTQYF. The CDR3 coding sequence is TGTGCCAGCAGCGTAGACCCGGGGGAGCAGGATACGCAGTATTTT.

The chain has TRBV30 and TRBJ2-3; D unresolved. Germline assignment: CDR1 GTSNPN and CDR2 SVGIG (reference sequence). The CDR3 is 13 amino acids. Trimming cost V 0 bases and J 1 base, with 5 bases left between them. The CDR3 sequence: CAWSVSGTDTQYF. DNA of the CDR3: TGTGCCTGGAGTGTCTCGGGCACAGATACGCAGTATTTT.

The chain links TRBV5-5 to TRBJ2-5; D gene ambiguous. This CDR3 has 16 residues. Germline CDR1 reads SGHKS; CDR2 reads YYEKEE (reference sequence). Trimming shortened V by 4 bases and J by 2 bases, and 18 bases separated the two germline ends. DNA of the CDR3: TGTGCCAGCAGCGCCGATCTAAATCCCCCACAAGAGACCCAGTACTTC. Protein sequence: CASSADLNPPQETQYF.

The chain employs TRBV6-6 and TRBJ1-2; 7 bases fit TRBD1. After removal of 5 bases from V and 4 bases from J, the junction contained 4 bases not matched to a gene. The CDR3 spans 13 residues. Germline CDR1 MNHNY, CDR2 SVGAGI (reference sequence). CDR3 nucleotides: TGTGCCAGCAGTGGGACAGAGATCTATGGCTACACCTTC. Amino acids: CASSGTEIYGYTF.

This clone has just one count. The chain recombines TRBV7-2 with TRBJ2-5, with TRBD2 matching 13 bases. Germline assignment: CDR1 SGHTA and CDR2 FQGNSA. V was pared by 4 bases and J by 7 bases, with 6 bases of the junction left unmatched. CDR3 size: 15 residues. CDR3 protein: CASSSGLAGVGTQYF. As DNA, the CDR3 is TGTGCCAGCAGCTCAGGACTAGCGGGGGTCGGGACCCAGTACTTC.

This rearrangement joins TRBV6-5 to TRBJ2-1; 8 nucleotides agree with TRBD2. V lost 6 bases and J lost 1; bases outside the gene matches: 5. The CDR3 runs to 15 residues. The germline CDR1 and CDR2 sequences are MNHEY and SVGAGI. CDR3 sequence (DNA): TGTGCCAGCAGACTACTAGCGGCTTCCTACAATGAGCAGTTCTTC. Its protein product is CASRLLAASYNEQFF.

This clone was seen just once. This chain links TRBV7-9 with TRBJ1-2, with D maybe TRBD1 (6 bases). V shed 4 bases and J shed 8 bases, with 14 bases lying between them. The CDR3 totals 13 residues. Germline assignment: CDR1 SEHNR and CDR2 FQNEAQ (reference sequence). The CDR3 DNA reads as TGTGCCAGCAGCTCCCTGACAGGCGGGGGCTACACCTTC. Translating gives CASSSLTGGGYTF.

The J gene is TRBJ2-3, the V gene TRBV11-2; the D gene is possibly TRBD1 (5 bases). The V and J ends lost 2 bases and 4 bases respectively, with 10 bases between them. The CDR3 sequence is 14 residues long. The germline gives CDR1 SGHAT, CDR2 FQNNGV. The CDR3 is CASSLTQVADTQYF. DNA of the CDR3: TGTGCCAGCAGCTTAACACAGGTTGCAGATACGCAGTATTTT.

The gene calls are TRBV28 and TRBJ2-2, with 9 bases matching TRBD2. Per germline, CDR1 MDHEN and CDR2 SYDVKM. This CDR3 has 20 amino acids. V was clipped by 6 bases and J by 4 bases; unmatched bases: 21. CDR3 protein: CASSFQSGGGDIWVTGELFF. CDR3 nucleotide sequence: TGTGCCAGCAGCTTCCAAAGTGGCGGGGGGGATATCTGGGTCACCGGGGAGCTGTTTTTT.

The V gene is TRBV4-2, the J gene TRBJ2-1; D gene uncertain. V shed 3 bases and J shed 8 bases, with 8 bases lying between them. This CDR3 contains 12 residues. Germline V gene sequence: CDR1 LGHNA, CDR2 YNFKEQ. The CDR3: CASSHLGDEQFF. As DNA, the CDR3 is TGTGCCAGCAGCCACCTAGGAGATGAGCAGTTCTTC.

This chain joins TRBV5-4 and TRBJ2-5, with 7 positions matching TRBD1. V was pared by 0 bases and J by 2 bases, with 4 bases of the junction left unmatched. Germline-derived CDR1 and CDR2 are SGHNT and YYREEE (reference sequence). The CDR3 has 15 residues. CDR3 protein: CASSLDNRGQETQYF. Written as DNA, the CDR3 is TGTGCCAGCAGCTTGGACAACAGGGGACAAGAGACCCAGTACTTC.

The rearrangement uses TRBV28 and TRBJ1-5; D not certain. The germline gives CDR1 MDHEN, CDR2 SYDVKM. The V gene lost 7 bases and the J gene lost 4 bases, with 11 bases spanning the gap. The length of the CDR3 is 13 residues. The CDR3 is CASTRERNQPQHF. The CDR3, as DNA: TGTGCCAGCACTCGGGAAAGGAATCAGCCCCAGCATTTT. Drawing the rest from reference TRBV28 and TRBJ1-5, the complete variable domain is DVKVTQSSRYLVKRTGEKVFLECVQDMDHENMFWYRQDPGLGLRLIYFSYDVKMKEKGDIPEGYSVSREKKERFSLILESASTNQTSMYLCASTRERNQPQHFGDGTRLSIL.

The genes are TRBV2 and TRBJ2-6, with a possible D match to TRBD1 (5 bases). Germline V gene data show CDR1 as SNHLY and CDR2 as FYNNEI. Trimming removed 6 bases at V and 0 bases at J, with 9 bases between. CDR3 size: 15 residues. CDR3 in DNA: TGTGCCAGCAGGGCTAGGGGCTCTGGGGCCAACGTCCTGACTTTC. Residues: CASRARGSGANVLTF.

This clone has just a few counts. The genes are TRBV28 and TRBJ2-7, with D maybe TRBD1 (6 bases). V was pared by 4 bases and J by 6 bases, with 16 bases between. This CDR3 contains 14 residues. Per the germline V gene, CDR1 is MDHEN and CDR2 is SYDVKM. CDR3 sequence: CASSSPGTPFEQYF. Here the CDR3 DNA reads TGTGCCAGCAGTTCGCCCGGGACACCCTTCGAGCAGTACTTC.

The J gene is TRBJ2-7, the V gene TRBV19; 10 bases align to TRBD2. CDR1 LNHDA and CDR2 SQIVND come from the germline V gene (reference sequence). This CDR3 spans 14 amino acids. V lost 5 bases to trimming and J lost 3 bases; unmatched junction nucleotides: 4. The DNA of the CDR3 is TGTGCCAGTAGTGTCCAGCGGGGGGGCTACGAGCAGTACTTC. Translation gives CASSVQRGGYEQYF.

The V and J genes are TRBV7-8 and TRBJ2-7; TRBD1 is a possible D gene (6 bases). The CDR3 is 15 residues long. V was pared by 7 bases and J by 6 bases, with 22 bases between. Germline loops: CDR1 SGHVS, CDR2 FQNEAQ. CDR3 nucleotides: TGTGCCAGCAACCCGCTTTTTGGAACAGGGCTCGAGCAGTACTTC. Residues: CASNPLFGTGLEQYF.

This chain links TRBV6-4 with TRBJ2-1, with D possibly being TRBD1 (6 bases). The V gene's germline CDR1 is MRHNA and CDR2 SNTAGT. There are 14 residues in the CDR3. V lost 7 bases and J 6 bases, leaving 16 bases between the germline ends. CDR3 nucleotides: TGTGCCAGCAAAACGACAGGAATTGGCAATGAGCAGTTCTTC. This translates into CASKTTGIGNEQFF.

The chain employs TRBV6-1 and TRBJ2-7; 10 nucleotides match TRBD1. CDR1 and CDR2 (germline): MNHNS, SASEGT. The CDR3 length is 17 residues. J lost 6 bases, V lost 4 bases, and 15 bases had no gene match. The DNA of the CDR3 is TGTGCCAGCAGTGGTCCCGGGACAGGGGTTGCCTCCGGCGAGCAGTACTTC. Encoded protein: CASSGPGTGVASGEQYF.

The chain combines TRBV7-9 with TRBJ1-1; 9 positions match TRBD1. In germline, CDR1 is SEHNR, CDR2 FQNEAQ (reference sequence). V lost 7 bases and J lost 5; bases outside the gene matches: 14. This CDR3 region has 16 residues. The CDR3 DNA reads TGTGCCAGCACCCCACTCGCCGGGACAGGGAAAACTGAAGCTTTCTTT. Translating gives CASTPLAGTGKTEAFF. Full variable domain (remainder filled in from reference TRBV7-9 and TRBJ1-1): DTGVSQNPRHKITKRGQNVTFRCDPISEHNRLYWYRQTLGQGPEFLTYFQNEAQLEKSRLLSDRFSAERPKGSFSTLEIQRTEQGDSAMYLCASTPLAGTGKTEAFFGQGTRLTVV.

This chain joins TRBV5-6 and TRBJ2-7; D perhaps matches TRBD2 (5 bases). The CDR3 has 13 residues. The V end was cut by 3 bases, the J end by 3 bases, with 10 bases between. In germline, CDR1 is SGHDT, CDR2 YYEEEE. The CDR3 spells CASSSDGVYEQYF. DNA of the CDR3: TGTGCCAGCAGCTCGGACGGGGTCTACGAGCAGTACTTC. Full variable domain (rest looked up from reference TRBV5-6 and TRBJ2-7): DAGVTQSPTHLIKTRGQQVTLRCSPKSGHDTVSWYQQALGQGPQFIFQYYEEEERQRGNFPDRFSGHQFPNYSSELNVNALLLGDSALYLCASSSDGVYEQYFGPGTRLTVT.

The chain uses TRBV7-2 and TRBJ1-2, with D hard to call. From germline, CDR1 is SGHTA and CDR2 FQGNSA. The V gene lost 3 bases and the J gene lost 4 bases, with 9 bases spanning the gap. The CDR3 loop spans 13 amino acids. CDR3 DNA sequence: TGTGCCAGCAGCTTCGAGCCTGGCTATGGCTACACCTTC. Amino acid sequence: CASSFEPGYGYTF.